This T cell receptor beta chain was obtained from a study of blood T cell repertoires in COVID-19. Study background: Samples representing acute and convalescent COVID-19 were sourced from the United States, Italy and Spain. PBMCs, B-cell-depleted T cells, or T cells were the source of the cDNA or gDNA that made up the material.

The authors' processing: Reference gene primer amplification in the assay estimated nucleated cell counts. Repertoires were generated with immunoSEQ multiplex PCR, while TCRdb's copy carries only in-frame clones and drops some. Clone size and the V and J calls come from that table; the DNA yielded D and trimming. Of 60,000 to 65,000 clones listed, over 70% are singletons. The specimen sequenced was peripheral blood. This TCR came from a human donor in a cohort sampled during active COVID-19.

The CDR3 nucleotides are TGTGCCAGCAGCCCGGCTCATGGGCTGGGCGTTGGCTACACCTTC. It translates to CASSPAHGLGVGYTF. The chain combines TRBV9 with TRBJ1-2; no clear D. The CDR3 sequence is 15 residues long. Per germline, CDR1 SGDLS and CDR2 YYNGEE. The germline V and J ends were trimmed by 4 bases and 7 bases, with 20 bases remaining between them. Variable domain in full (rest from reference TRBV9 and TRBJ1-2): DSGVTQTPKHLITATGQRVTLRCSPRSGDLSVYWYQQSLDQGLQFLIQYYNGEERAKGNILERFSAQQFPDLHSELNLSSLELGDSALYFCASSPAHGLGVGYTFGSGTRLTVV.